The 9 T cell receptor beta chains given below trace back to one sample, sequenced in a study of T cell responses to AZD1222 COVID-19 vaccine. Only in-frame clones appear in the TCRdb table, and some are missing; sequencing was by immunoSEQ multiplex PCR. The data show 110,000 to 150,000 clones, 75% to 90% seen once. The sample consisted of peripheral blood, taken on day 0 of AZD1222 vaccination. All receptors derive from an adult in good health.

The chain employs TRBV18 and TRBJ2-1, with a possible D match to TRBD1 (6 bases). This CDR3 spans 15 amino acids. Germline V gene sequence: CDR1 KGHSH, CDR2 LQKENI. Deletions cut 1 base from V and 9 bases from J, with 16 bases between. This CDR3 reads CASSPLGGESGEQFF. In DNA form, the CDR3 reads TGTGCCAGCTCACCACTAGGGGGAGAGAGTGGTGAGCAGTTCTTC.

The rearrangement links TRBV5-1 to TRBJ2-3; weak D call: TRBD1 (5 bases). Germline V gene sequence: CDR1 SGHRS, CDR2 YFSETQ. Trimming removed 2 bases from V and 6 bases from J, with 7 bases in between. The CDR3 loop spans 12 amino acids. The CDR3 here is CASSLGVDTQYF. The CDR3 coding sequence is TGCGCCAGCAGCTTAGGGGTGGATACGCAGTATTTT.

The chain uses TRBV28 and TRBJ1-6; TRBD1 is a possible D gene (6 bases). There are 16 residues in the CDR3. Germline V gene sequence: CDR1 MDHEN, CDR2 SYDVKM. V was trimmed by 2 bases and J by 6 bases, leaving 14 bases between them. The CDR3 region has the DNA TGTGCCAGCAGTTTAAAGGTTACAGGGTTTAATTCACCCCTCCACTTT. The encoded protein is CASSLKVTGFNSPLHF.

This chain uses TRBV6-5 with TRBJ1-1, with unresolved D. V gave up 0 bases and J gave up 1 base, with 9 bases separating them. The CDR3 covers 15 residues. Germline V lookup: CDR1 MNHEY, CDR2 SVGAGI. CDR3 sequence reads: CASSYSIQRNTEAFF. In nucleotides, the CDR3 is TGTGCCAGCAGTTACTCGATACAGCGGAACACTGAAGCTTTCTTT.

The V and J genes are TRBV9 and TRBJ2-7; either TRBD1 or TRBD2 may fit D (5 bases each). CDR3 length equals 14 residues. Germline values: CDR1 SGDLS, CDR2 YYNGEE. V shed 0 bases and J shed 3 bases, with 10 bases lying between them. CDR3 nucleotide sequence: TGTGCCAGCAGCGTAGGTTCAGGGAGCTACGAGCAGTACTTC. Amino acid sequence: CASSVGSGSYEQYF. Combining the CDR3 with reference TRBV9 and TRBJ2-7 gives the whole variable domain DSGVTQTPKHLITATGQRVTLRCSPRSGDLSVYWYQQSLDQGLQFLIQYYNGEERAKGNILERFSAQQFPDLHSELNLSSLELGDSALYFCASSVGSGSYEQYFGPGTRLTVT.

A remark on this clone: This CDR3 is also generated by other DNA sequences in the sample. This rearrangement joins TRBV28 to TRBJ2-1; D call uncertain. The CDR3 is made up of 11 amino acids. In germline, CDR1 is MDHEN, CDR2 SYDVKM. Trimming removed 3 bases from V and 7 bases from J, with 4 bases in between. In nucleotides, the CDR3 is TGTGCCAGCAGTTTTCGAAATGAGCAGTTCTTC. This codes for CASSFRNEQFF.

J is TRBJ2-4 and V is TRBV2; 10 bases are a match to TRBD1. The CDR3 runs 14 residues. Germline values: CDR1 SNHLY, CDR2 FYNNEI. With 7 bases clipped from V and 3 bases from J, the junction kept 3 bases outside the gene matches. The CDR3 spells CASMGQGSKNIQYF. The CDR3 region has the DNA TGTGCCAGCATGGGACAGGGGAGCAAAAACATTCAGTACTTC.

The chain has TRBV28 and TRBJ1-1; 7 bases fit TRBD1. The CDR3 spans 14 residues. J gave up 0 bases and V 4 bases, and 2 bases lay outside the gene matches. CDR1 is MDHEN and CDR2 is SYDVKM in the germline V gene. The CDR3 region has the DNA TGTGCCAGCAGTTACGGGACAGTGAACACTGAAGCTTTCTTT. Translating it yields CASSYGTVNTEAFF.

This chain connects TRBV4-2 to TRBJ2-5, with 7 bases aligning to TRBD2. Germline CDR1 and CDR2: LGHNA and YNFKEQ. The CDR3 sequence is 17 residues long. Unmatched junction bases numbered 8, after V lost 0 bases and J lost 1 base. CDR3 DNA sequence: TGTGCCAGCAGCCAAGATTCCCGGACTAGTGGCCAAGAGACCCAGTACTTC. Amino acid sequence: CASSQDSRTSGQETQYF.